The TCR beta chain described here comes from a study of T cell responses to AZD1222 COVID-19 vaccine. Regarding the study as a whole: The peak T cell response came first, and repertoires were sampled only after it. Donor demographics were predominantly white British with a female majority; clonal diversity may be underestimated.

A remark on this clone: What it recognizes is unknown.

Produced via immunoSEQ multiplex PCR; TCRdb's table is partial and in-frame only. The sample includes approximately 60,000 clones, 86% of them seen just once. CDR3 size: 12 residues. Germline CDR1 and CDR2: MDHEN and SYDVKM. Trimming removed 5 bases at V and 7 bases at J, with 9 bases between. The genes are TRBV28 and TRBJ1-5, with D possibly being TRBD1 (6 bases). The receptor's source is an adult in good health. The sample in question was peripheral blood, obtained on day 0 of AZD1222 vaccination. The CDR3 spells CASSGQHQPQHF. The CDR3 coding sequence is TGTGCCAGCAGTGGACAGCACCAGCCCCAGCATTTT.